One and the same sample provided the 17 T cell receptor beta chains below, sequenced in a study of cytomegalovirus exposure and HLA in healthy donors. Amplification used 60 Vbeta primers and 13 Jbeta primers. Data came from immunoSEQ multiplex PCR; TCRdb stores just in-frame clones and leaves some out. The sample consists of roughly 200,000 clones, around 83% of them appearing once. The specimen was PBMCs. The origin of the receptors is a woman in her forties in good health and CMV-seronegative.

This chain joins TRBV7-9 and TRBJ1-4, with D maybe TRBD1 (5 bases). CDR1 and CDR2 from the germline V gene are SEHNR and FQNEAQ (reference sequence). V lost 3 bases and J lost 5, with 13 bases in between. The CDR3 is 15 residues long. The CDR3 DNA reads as TGTGCCAGCAGCTTTAACAGGTTCCTCAATGAAAAACTGTTTTTT. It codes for CASSFNRFLNEKLFF. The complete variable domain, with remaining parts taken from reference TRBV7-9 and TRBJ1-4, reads DTGVSQNPRHKITKRGQNVTFRCDPISEHNRLYWYRQTLGQGPEFLTYFQNEAQLEKSRLLSDRFSAERPKGSFSTLEIQRTEQGDSAMYLCASSFNRFLNEKLFFGSGTQLSVL.

The CDR3 is CASSRAGNQPQHF. CDR3 sequence (DNA): TGCGCCAGCAGCAGGGCAGGGAATCAGCCCCAGCATTTT. V usage is TRBV5-1 and J usage is TRBJ1-5, with TRBD1 as a possible D gene (5 bases). Deletions cut 4 bases from V and 4 bases from J, with 9 bases between. The CDR3 consists of 13 residues. Germline CDR1 SGHRS, CDR2 YFSETQ.

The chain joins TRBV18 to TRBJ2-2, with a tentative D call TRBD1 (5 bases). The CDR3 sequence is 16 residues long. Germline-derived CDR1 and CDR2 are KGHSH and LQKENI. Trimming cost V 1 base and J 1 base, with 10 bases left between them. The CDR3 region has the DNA TGTGCCAGCTCACCACTAATGGGGCTGAACACCGGGGAGCTGTTTTTT. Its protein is CASSPLMGLNTGELFF.

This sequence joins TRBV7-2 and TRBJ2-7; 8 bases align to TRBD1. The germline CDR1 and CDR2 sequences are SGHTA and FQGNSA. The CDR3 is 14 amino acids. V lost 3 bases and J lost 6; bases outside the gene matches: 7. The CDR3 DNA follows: TGTGCCAGCAGCTTCTGGCAGGGGGCGAGCGAGCAGTACTTC. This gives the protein CASSFWQGASEQYF.

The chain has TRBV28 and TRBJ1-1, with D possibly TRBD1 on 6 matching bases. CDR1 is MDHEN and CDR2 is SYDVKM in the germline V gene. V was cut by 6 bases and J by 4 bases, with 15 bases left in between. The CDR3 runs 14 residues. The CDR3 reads CASRDTGRRTEAFF. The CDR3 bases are TGTGCCAGCAGAGATACAGGGCGTCGCACTGAAGCTTTCTTT.

CDR3 sequence: CASSPGTPNYEQYF. DNA of the CDR3: TGTGCCAGCAGCCCCGGGACACCGAACTACGAGCAGTACTTC. The chain has TRBV28 and TRBJ2-7; D is possibly TRBD1 (6 bases). The germline V gene encodes CDR1 MDHEN and CDR2 SYDVKM. Trimming shortened V by 6 bases and J by 3 bases, and 15 bases separated the two germline ends. The CDR3 totals 14 residues.

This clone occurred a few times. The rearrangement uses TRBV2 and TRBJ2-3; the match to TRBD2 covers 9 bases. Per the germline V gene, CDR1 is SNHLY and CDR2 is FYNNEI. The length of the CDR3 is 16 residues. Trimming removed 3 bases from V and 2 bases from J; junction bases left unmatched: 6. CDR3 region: CASSEAGGPSTDTQYF. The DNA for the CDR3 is TGTGCCAGCAGTGAGGCGGGAGGGCCCTCCACAGATACGCAGTATTTT.

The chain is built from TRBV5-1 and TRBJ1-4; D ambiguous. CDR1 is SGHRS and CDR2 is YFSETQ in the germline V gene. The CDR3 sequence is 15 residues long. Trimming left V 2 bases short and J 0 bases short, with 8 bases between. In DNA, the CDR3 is TGCGCCAGCAGCTTTTGGGCAGCAACTAATGAAAAACTGTTTTTT. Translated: CASSFWAATNEKLFF.

The CDR3 protein is CAWTEQETQYF. The DNA for the CDR3 is TGTGCCTGGACAGAACAAGAGACCCAGTACTTC. The rearrangement links TRBV30 to TRBJ2-5, with no clear D. The V end was cut by 4 bases, the J end by 2 bases, with 5 bases between. The CDR3 loop spans 11 amino acids. Germline lookup yields CDR1 GTSNPN and CDR2 SVGIG (reference sequence).

CDR3 DNA sequence: TGTGCCGGTAATACTCGGGAGCAGTACTTC. Encoded protein: CAGNTREQYF. The V call is TRBV21-1, the J call TRBJ2-7; the D call of TRBD2 is as the table states it, not checked on the DNA. TRBV21-1 is recorded as a pseudogene. This CDR3 has 10 amino acids.

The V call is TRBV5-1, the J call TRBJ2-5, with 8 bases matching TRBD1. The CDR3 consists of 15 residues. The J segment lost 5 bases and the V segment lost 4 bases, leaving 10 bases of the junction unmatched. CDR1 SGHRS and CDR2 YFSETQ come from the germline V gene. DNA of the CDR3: TGCGCCAGCAGCCGTCGACAGGGGCCGGGGGAGACCCAGTACTTC. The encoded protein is CASSRRQGPGETQYF.

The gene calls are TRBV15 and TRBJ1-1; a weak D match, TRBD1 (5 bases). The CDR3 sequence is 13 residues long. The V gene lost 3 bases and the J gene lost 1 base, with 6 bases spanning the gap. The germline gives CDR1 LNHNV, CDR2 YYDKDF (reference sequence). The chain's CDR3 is CATSSDRNTEAFF. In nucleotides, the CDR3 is TGTGCCACCAGCAGTGACAGGAACACTGAAGCTTTCTTT. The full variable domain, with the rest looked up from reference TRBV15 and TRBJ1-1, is DAMVIQNPRYQVTQFGKPVTLSCSQTLNHNVMYWYQQKSSQAPKLLFHYYDKDFNNEADTPDNFQSRRPNTSFCFLDIRSPGLGDTAMYLCATSSDRNTEAFFGQGTRLTVV.

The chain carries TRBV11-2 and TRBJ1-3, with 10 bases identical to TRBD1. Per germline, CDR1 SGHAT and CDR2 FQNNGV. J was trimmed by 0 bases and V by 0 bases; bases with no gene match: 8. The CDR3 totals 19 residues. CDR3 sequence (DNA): TGTGCCAGCAGCTTAGAAGGTATCGGGACAGGGGTCTCTGGAAACACCATATATTTT. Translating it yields CASSLEGIGTGVSGNTIYF.

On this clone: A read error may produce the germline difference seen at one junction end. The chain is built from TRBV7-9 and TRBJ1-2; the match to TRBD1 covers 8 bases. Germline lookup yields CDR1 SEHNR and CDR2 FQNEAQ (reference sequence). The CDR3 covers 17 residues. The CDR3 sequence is CSSSAPGQAVYDYGYTF. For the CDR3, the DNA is TGTTCCAGCAGCGCTCCGGGACAGGCCGTATATGACTATGGCTACACCTTC. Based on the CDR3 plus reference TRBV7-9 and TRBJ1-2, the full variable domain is DTGVSQNPRHKITKRGQNVTFRCDPISEHNRLYWYRQTLGQGPEFLTYFQNEAQLEKSRLLSDRFSAERPKGSFSTLEIQRTEQGDSAMYLCSSSAPGQAVYDYGYTFGSGTRLTVV.

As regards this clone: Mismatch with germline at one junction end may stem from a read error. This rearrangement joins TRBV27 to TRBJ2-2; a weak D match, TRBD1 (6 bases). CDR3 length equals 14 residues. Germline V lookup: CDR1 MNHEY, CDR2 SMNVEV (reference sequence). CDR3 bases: TGTGCCAGCAACTGGCAGGGGAACGCCGGGGAGCTGTTTTTT. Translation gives CASNWQGNAGELFF.

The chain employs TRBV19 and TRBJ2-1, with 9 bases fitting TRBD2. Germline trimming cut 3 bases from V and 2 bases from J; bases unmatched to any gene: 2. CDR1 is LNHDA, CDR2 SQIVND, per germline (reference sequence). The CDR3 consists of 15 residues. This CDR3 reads CASSIQRGAYNEQFF. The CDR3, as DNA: TGTGCCAGTAGTATCCAGCGGGGGGCCTACAATGAGCAGTTCTTC. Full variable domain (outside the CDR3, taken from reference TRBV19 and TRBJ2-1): DGGITQSPKYLFRKEGQNVTLSCEQNLNHDAMYWYRQDPGQGLRLIYYSQIVNDFQKGDIAEGYSVSREKKESFPLTVTSAQKNPTAFYLCASSIQRGAYNEQFFGPGTRLTVL.

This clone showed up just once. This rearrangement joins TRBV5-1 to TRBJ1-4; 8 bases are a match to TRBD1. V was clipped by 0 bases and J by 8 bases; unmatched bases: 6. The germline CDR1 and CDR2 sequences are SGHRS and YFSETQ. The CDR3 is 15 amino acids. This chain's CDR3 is CASSLARGPGEKLFF. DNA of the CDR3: TGCGCCAGCAGCTTGGCCAGGGGGCCAGGAGAAAAACTGTTTTTT.